Listed below are T cell receptor beta chains from one sample, sequenced in a study of long-term antiretroviral therapy in people with HIV. Produced via immunoSEQ multiplex PCR; TCRdb's table is partial and in-frame only. The data contain some 27,000 clones, around 85% of them seen just once; the ten biggest clones take up more than 6.5%. Sequencing was performed on unsorted PBMCs, taken 3 years after starting antiretroviral therapy. The receptors shown here come from a man in his forties with HIV. Both conserved end residues are part of each CDR3.

j_call: TRBJ2-7
v_call: TRBV5-1
cdr3_aa: CASSASGTSGWEQYF

j_call: TRBJ2-5
v_call: TRBV5-1
cdr3_aa: CASSLAGTLEETQYF

j_call: TRBJ1-2
v_call: TRBV10-3
cdr3_aa: CATPSPQGNNYGYTF

j_call: TRBJ2-7
v_call: TRBV15
cdr3_aa: CATSRVSTGKRYEQYF

j_call: TRBJ2-7
v_call: TRBV11-3
cdr3_aa: CASSLSLQSYEQYF

j_call: TRBJ1-3
v_call: TRBV5-6
cdr3_aa: CASSSSRVPGNTIYF

j_call: TRBJ2-3
v_call: TRBV6-1
cdr3_aa: CASSGRTSGSSDTQYF

j_call: TRBJ1-1
v_call: TRBV6-5
cdr3_aa: CASSGGLGNTEAFF

j_call: TRBJ2-3
v_call: TRBV19
cdr3_aa: CASSTDPGLVDTQYF

j_call: TRBJ2-7
v_call: TRBV6-1
cdr3_aa: CASILGTATPGEQYF

j_call: TRBJ1-2
v_call: TRBV27
cdr3_aa: CASSPWTGANYGYTF

j_call: TRBJ1-5
v_call: TRBV10-3
cdr3_aa: CAISEPTGKNNQPQHF

j_call: TRBJ1-1
v_call: TRBV11-2
cdr3_aa: CASSPGQRWDVNTEAFF

j_call: TRBJ2-1
v_call: TRBV5-1
cdr3_aa: CASSFLAGGLSSYNEQFF

j_call: TRBJ1-5
v_call: TRBV10-3
cdr3_aa: CAISEDGTGRPPQHF

j_call: TRBJ2-3
v_call: TRBV9
cdr3_aa: CASSVPVGTGDTDTQYF

j_call: TRBJ1-4
v_call: TRBV5-1
cdr3_aa: CASSLDMSELNNEKLFF

j_call: TRBJ2-5
v_call: TRBV5-6
cdr3_aa: CASSLKTNQETQYF

j_call: TRBJ1-2
v_call: TRBV6-5
cdr3_aa: CASSYQARGGYTF

j_call: TRBJ2-3
v_call: TRBV7-3
cdr3_aa: CASSLGDRTNTQYF

j_call: TRBJ2-1
v_call: TRBV7-5
cdr3_aa: CVRSLGQGGDEQFF

j_call: TRBJ1-6
v_call: TRBV4-1
cdr3_aa: CASSRRQGGINNSPLHF

j_call: TRBJ1-5
v_call: TRBV13
cdr3_aa: CASSLGGPNQPQHF

j_call: TRBJ2-3
v_call: TRBV6-5
cdr3_aa: CASSYSTSGGTDTQYF

j_call: TRBJ2-2
v_call: TRBV4-2
cdr3_aa: CASSQVTGGRGAGELFF

j_call: TRBJ2-2
v_call: TRBV19
cdr3_aa: CASTPKALGFTGELFF

j_call: TRBJ2-3
v_call: TRBV14
cdr3_aa: CASSQGGEWVIASTDTQYF

j_call: TRBJ1-1
v_call: TRBV10-1
cdr3_aa: CASSSGTWTEAFF

j_call: TRBJ2-3
v_call: TRBV29-1
cdr3_aa: CSVRRGLAGGTTDTQYF

j_call: TRBJ2-7
v_call: TRBV7-9
cdr3_aa: CASSRDSSYEQYF

j_call: TRBJ1-1
v_call: TRBV7-9
cdr3_aa: CASRPRTDEAFF

j_call: TRBJ1-4
v_call: TRBV27
cdr3_aa: CASSRDPYATNEKLFF

j_call: TRBJ2-1
v_call: TRBV2
cdr3_aa: CARSTGGDRGYNEQFF

j_call: TRBJ1-2
v_call: TRBV21-1
cdr3_aa: CAGKGGKYGYTF

j_call: TRBJ1-1
v_call: TRBV5-5
cdr3_aa: CASSWWGAEDTEAFF

j_call: TRBJ1-1
v_call: TRBV10-3
cdr3_aa: CAISGTVVTEAFF

j_call: TRBJ1-2
v_call: TRBV15
cdr3_aa: CATSSPVLPNYGYTF

j_call: TRBJ2-5
v_call: TRBV5-1
cdr3_aa: CASSAWTSAVETQYF

j_call: TRBJ1-2
v_call: TRBV6-5
cdr3_aa: CASSPRQGHYGYTF

j_call: TRBJ1-2
v_call: TRBV15
cdr3_aa: CATSRDPGHGYTF

j_call: TRBJ1-6
v_call: TRBV19
cdr3_aa: CASSILDYSPLHF

j_call: TRBJ2-7
v_call: TRBV19
cdr3_aa: CASSITPGAGVQYF

j_call: TRBJ1-5
v_call: TRBV6-1
cdr3_aa: CASSEGGEWGQPQHF

j_call: TRBJ2-1
v_call: TRBV25-1
cdr3_aa: CASSTGIREQFF

j_call: TRBJ2-1
v_call: TRBV5-1
cdr3_aa: CASSKGSSYNEQFF

j_call: TRBJ2-1
v_call: TRBV27
cdr3_aa: CASSPPRGSSDEQFF

j_call: TRBJ1-2
v_call: TRBV6-1
cdr3_aa: CASSDWTTSMFGYTF

j_call: TRBJ2-1
v_call: TRBV18
cdr3_aa: CASSQDGYSYNEQFF

j_call: TRBJ2-3
v_call: TRBV9
cdr3_aa: CASSAYTDTQYF

j_call: TRBJ2-7
v_call: TRBV6-1
cdr3_aa: CASSDRLRRQGYSYEQYF

j_call: TRBJ1-1
v_call: TRBV19
cdr3_aa: CASSILTRTEAFF

j_call: TRBJ2-7
v_call: TRBV9
cdr3_aa: CASSAGGRTYEQYF

j_call: TRBJ2-4
v_call: TRBV11-2
cdr3_aa: CASSQGTSGRTRYF